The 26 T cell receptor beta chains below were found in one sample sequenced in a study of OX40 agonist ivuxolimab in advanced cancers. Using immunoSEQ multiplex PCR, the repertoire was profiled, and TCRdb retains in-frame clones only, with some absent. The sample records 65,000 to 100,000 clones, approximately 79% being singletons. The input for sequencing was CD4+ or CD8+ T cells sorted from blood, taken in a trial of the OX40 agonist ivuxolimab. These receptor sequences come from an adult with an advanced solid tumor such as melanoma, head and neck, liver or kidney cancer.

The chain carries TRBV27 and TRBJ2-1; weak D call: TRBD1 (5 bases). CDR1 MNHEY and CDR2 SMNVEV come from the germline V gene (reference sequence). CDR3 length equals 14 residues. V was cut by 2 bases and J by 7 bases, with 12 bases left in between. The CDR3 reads CASSLEQGHNEQFF. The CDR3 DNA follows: TGTGCCAGCAGTTTAGAGCAGGGTCATAATGAGCAGTTCTTC.

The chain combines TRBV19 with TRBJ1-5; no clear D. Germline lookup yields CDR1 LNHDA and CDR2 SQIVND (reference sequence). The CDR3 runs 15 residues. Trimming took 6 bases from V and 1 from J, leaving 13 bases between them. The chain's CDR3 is CASSFAGQSNQPQHF. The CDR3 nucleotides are TGTGCCAGTAGCTTTGCAGGCCAGAGCAATCAGCCCCAGCATTTT.

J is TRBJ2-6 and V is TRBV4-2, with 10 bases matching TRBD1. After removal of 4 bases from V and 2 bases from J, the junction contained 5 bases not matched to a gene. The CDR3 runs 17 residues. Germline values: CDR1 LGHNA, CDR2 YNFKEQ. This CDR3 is CASSPTGTGAGANVLTF. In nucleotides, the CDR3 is TGTGCCAGCAGCCCTACCGGGACAGGGGCTGGGGCCAACGTCCTGACTTTC.

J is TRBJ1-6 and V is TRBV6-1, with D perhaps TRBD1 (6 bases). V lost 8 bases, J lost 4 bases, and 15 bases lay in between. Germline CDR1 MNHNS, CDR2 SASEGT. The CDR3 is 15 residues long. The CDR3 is CASVLGRGYNSPLHF. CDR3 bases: TGTGCCAGCGTCCTCGGCAGGGGTTATAATTCACCCCTCCACTTT.

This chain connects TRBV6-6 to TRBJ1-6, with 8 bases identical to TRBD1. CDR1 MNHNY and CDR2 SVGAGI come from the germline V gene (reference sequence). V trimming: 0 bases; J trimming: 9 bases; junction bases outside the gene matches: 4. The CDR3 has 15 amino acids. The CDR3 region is CASSYSDRGGSPLHF. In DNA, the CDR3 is TGTGCCAGCAGTTACTCCGACAGGGGAGGTTCACCCCTCCACTTT.

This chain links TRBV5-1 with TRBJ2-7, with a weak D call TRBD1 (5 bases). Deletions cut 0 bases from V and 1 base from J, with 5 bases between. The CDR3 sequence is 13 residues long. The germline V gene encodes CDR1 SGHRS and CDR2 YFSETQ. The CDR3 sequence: CASSLDRSYEQYF. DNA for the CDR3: TGCGCCAGCAGCTTGGACAGGTCCTACGAGCAGTACTTC.

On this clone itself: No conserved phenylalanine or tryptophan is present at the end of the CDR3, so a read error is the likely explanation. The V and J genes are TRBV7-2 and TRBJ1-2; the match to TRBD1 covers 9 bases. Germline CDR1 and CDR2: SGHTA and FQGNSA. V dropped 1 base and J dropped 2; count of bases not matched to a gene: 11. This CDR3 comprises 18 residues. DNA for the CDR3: TGTGCCAGCAGCTTAGGCACAGGGGGCGGCCACGGGAACTATGGCTACACCCTC. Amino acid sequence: CASSLGTGGGHGNYGYTL.

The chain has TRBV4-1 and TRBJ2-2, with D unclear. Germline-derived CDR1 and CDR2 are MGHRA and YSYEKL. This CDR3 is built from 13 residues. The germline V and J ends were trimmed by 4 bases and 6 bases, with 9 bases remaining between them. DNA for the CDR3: TGCGCCAGCAGCCCCATCGGGTCCGGGGAGCTGTTTTTT. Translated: CASSPIGSGELFF.

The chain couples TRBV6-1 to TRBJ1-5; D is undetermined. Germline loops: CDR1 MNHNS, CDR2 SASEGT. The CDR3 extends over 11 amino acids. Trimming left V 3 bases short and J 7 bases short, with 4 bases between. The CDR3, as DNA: TGTGCCAGCAGTGAGGGACAGCCCCAGCATTTT. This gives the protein CASSEGQPQHF.

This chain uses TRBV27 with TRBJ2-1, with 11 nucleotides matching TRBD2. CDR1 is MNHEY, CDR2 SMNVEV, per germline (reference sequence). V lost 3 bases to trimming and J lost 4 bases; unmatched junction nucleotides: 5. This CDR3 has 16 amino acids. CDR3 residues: CASSLVAGGIYNEQFF. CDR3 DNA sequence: TGTGCCAGCAGTTTGGTAGCGGGAGGGATATACAATGAGCAGTTCTTC.

The CDR3 nucleotides read TGTGCCAGCATGAGGCAGGGTGTGGGGGCCAAAAACATTCAGTACTTC. Translation gives CASMRQGVGAKNIQYF. The chain links TRBV27 to TRBJ2-4, with D maybe TRBD1 (5 bases). The CDR3 is made up of 16 amino acids. Trimming removed 7 bases from V and 1 base from J, with 17 bases in between. Germline V gene sequence: CDR1 MNHEY, CDR2 SMNVEV (reference sequence).

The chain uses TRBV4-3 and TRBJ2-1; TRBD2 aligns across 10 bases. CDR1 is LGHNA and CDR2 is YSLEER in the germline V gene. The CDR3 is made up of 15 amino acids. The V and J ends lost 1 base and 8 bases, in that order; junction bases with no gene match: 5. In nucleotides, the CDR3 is TGCGCCAGCAGCCAAGGCCTAGCGGGAGTCGATGAGCAGTTCTTC. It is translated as CASSQGLAGVDEQFF.

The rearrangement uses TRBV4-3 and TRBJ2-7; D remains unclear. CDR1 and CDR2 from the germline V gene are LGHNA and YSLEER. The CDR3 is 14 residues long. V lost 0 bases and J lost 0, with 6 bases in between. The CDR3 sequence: CASSQDGHSYEQYF. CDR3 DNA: TGCGCCAGCAGCCAAGATGGCCACTCCTACGAGCAGTACTTC.

The CDR3 here is CASSFRAGEQYF. DNA for the CDR3: TGTGCCAGCAGCTTCAGGGCGGGCGAGCAGTACTTC. The chain carries TRBV11-2 and TRBJ2-7; D could derive from TRBD1 or TRBD2 (5 bases each). This CDR3 has 12 residues. Trimming took 3 bases from V and 6 from J, leaving 9 bases between them. Germline V gives CDR1 SGHAT, CDR2 FQNNGV. The variable domain in full, with the rest retrieved from reference TRBV11-2 and TRBJ2-7, is EAGVAQSPRYKIIEKRQSVAFWCNPISGHATLYWYQQILGQGPKLLIQFQNNGVVDDSQLPKDRFSAERLKGVDSTLKIQPAKLEDSAVYLCASSFRAGEQYFGPGTRLTVT.

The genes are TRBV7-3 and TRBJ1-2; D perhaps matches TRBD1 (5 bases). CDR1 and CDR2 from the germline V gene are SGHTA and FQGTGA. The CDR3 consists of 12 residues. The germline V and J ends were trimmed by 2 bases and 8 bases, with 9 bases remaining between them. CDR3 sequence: CASSLDGGGYTF. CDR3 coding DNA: TGTGCCAGCAGCTTAGATGGGGGAGGCTACACCTTC.

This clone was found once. The CDR3 nucleotides are TGTGCCAGCACCTTCAGGGCTAGCGGGAGCTACGAGCAGTACTTC. Amino acid sequence: CASTFRASGSYEQYF. The chain combines TRBV2 with TRBJ2-7; 10 nucleotides agree with TRBD2. Germline V gives CDR1 SNHLY, CDR2 FYNNEI. V lost 7 bases to trimming and J lost 3 bases; unmatched junction nucleotides: 9. The CDR3 has 15 residues.

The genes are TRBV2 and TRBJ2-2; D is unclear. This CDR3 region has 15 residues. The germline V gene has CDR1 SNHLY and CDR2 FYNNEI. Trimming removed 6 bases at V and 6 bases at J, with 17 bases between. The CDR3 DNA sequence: TGTGCCAGCAGGGCCTGGGCGTCCGGGTCCGGGGAGCTGTTTTTT. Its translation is CASRAWASGSGELFF.

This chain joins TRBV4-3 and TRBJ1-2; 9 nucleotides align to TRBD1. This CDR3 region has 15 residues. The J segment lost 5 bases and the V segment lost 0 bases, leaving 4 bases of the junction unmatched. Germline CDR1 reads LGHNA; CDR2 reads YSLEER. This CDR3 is CASSQERGQGYGYTF. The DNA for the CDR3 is TGCGCCAGCAGCCAAGAGCGGGGACAGGGTTATGGCTACACCTTC.

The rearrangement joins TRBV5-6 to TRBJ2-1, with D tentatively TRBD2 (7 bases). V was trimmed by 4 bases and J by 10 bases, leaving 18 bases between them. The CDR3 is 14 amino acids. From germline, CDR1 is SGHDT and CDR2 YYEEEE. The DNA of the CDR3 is TGTGCCAGCAGCCGGAGGGCCAGGGGAGGGGAGCAGTTCTTC. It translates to CASSRRARGGEQFF.

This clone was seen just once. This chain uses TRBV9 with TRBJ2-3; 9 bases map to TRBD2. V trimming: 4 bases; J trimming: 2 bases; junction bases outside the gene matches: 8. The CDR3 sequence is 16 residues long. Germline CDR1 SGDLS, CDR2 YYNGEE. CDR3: CASSIGGLANTDTQYF. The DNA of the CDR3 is TGTGCCAGCAGCATAGGAGGACTAGCGAACACAGATACGCAGTATTTT.

The CDR3 protein is CASSYYGTGEETQYF. CDR3 bases: TGTGCCAGCAGTTACTATGGTACAGGGGAAGAGACCCAGTACTTC. V is TRBV6-5 and J is TRBJ2-5; 7 bases are a match to TRBD1. Looked up from germline, CDR1 is MNHEY and CDR2 is SVGAGI. With 1 base clipped from V and 3 bases from J, the junction kept 5 bases outside the gene matches. The CDR3 has 15 residues.

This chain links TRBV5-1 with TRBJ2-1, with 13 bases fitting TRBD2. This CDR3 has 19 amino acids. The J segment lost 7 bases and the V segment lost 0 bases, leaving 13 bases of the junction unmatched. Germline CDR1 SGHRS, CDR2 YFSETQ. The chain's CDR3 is CASSLAFTSGRAQVNEQFF. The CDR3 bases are TGCGCCAGCAGCTTGGCCTTCACTAGCGGGAGGGCCCAGGTAAATGAGCAGTTCTTC.

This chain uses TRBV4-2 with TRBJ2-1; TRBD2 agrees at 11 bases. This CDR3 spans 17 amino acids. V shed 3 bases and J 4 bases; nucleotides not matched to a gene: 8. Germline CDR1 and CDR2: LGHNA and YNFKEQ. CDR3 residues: CASSQVGTSGPYNEQFF. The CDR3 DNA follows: TGTGCCAGCAGCCAGGTTGGGACTAGCGGACCTTACAATGAGCAGTTCTTC.

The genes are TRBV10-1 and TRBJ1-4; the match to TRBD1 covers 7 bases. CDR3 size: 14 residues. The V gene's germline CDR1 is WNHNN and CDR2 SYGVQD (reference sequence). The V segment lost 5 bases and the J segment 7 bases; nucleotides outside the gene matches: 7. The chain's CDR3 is CASSSQGNFEKLFF. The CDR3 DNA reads TGCGCCAGCAGTTCACAGGGGAACTTTGAAAAACTGTTTTTT.

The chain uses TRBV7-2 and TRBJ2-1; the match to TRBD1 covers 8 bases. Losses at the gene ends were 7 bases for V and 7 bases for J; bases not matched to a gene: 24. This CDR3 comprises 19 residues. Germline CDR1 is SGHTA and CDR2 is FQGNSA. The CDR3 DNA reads TGTGCCAGCACCCACTATCCTCAATCCCACAGGGGGTTGGAAAATGAGCAGTTCTTC. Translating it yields CASTHYPQSHRGLENEQFF.

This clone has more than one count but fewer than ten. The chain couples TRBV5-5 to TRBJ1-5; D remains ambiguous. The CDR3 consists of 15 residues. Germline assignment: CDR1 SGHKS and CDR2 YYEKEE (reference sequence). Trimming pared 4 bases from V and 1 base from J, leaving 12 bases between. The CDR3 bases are TGTGCCAGCAGCCCCACCCCGGGCAGCAATCAGCCCCAGCATTTT. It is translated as CASSPTPGSNQPQHF.